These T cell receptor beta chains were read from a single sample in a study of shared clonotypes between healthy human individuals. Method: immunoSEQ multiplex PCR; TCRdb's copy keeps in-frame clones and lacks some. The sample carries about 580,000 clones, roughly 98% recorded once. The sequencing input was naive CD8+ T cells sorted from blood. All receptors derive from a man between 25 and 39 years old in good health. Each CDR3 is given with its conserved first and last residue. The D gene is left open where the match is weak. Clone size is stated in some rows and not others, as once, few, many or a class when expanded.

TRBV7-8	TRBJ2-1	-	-	CASSSWEDYSNEQFF	TGTGCCAGCAGCTCATGGGAAGACTACTCCAATGAGCAGTTCTTC
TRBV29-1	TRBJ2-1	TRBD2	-	CSVNRLAGASVEQFF	TGCAGCGTCAACAGACTAGCGGGAGCATCGGTTGAGCAGTTCTTC
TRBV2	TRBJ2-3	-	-	CASRAPSTDTQYF	TGTGCCAGCAGGGCACCTAGCACAGATACGCAGTATTTT
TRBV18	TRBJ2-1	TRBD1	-	CASSPDRVTYNEQFF	TGTGCCAGCTCACCCGACAGGGTGACCTACAATGAGCAGTTCTTC
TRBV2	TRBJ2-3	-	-	CASLKSTLDSTDTQYF	TGTGCCAGCCTTAAATCTACCCTCGACAGCACAGATACGCAGTATTTT
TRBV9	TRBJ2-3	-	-	CASSVDNLREITDTQYF	TGTGCCAGCAGCGTAGACAATCTTCGCGAGATCACAGATACGCAGTATTTT
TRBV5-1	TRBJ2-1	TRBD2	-	CASSLTSGAREQFF	TGCGCCAGCAGCTTGACTAGCGGGGCCCGGGAGCAGTTCTTC
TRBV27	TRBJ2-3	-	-	CASGIRVTDTQYF	TGTGCCAGCGGAATCAGGGTCACAGATACGCAGTATTTT
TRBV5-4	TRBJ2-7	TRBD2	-	CASSGAGEVHEQYF	TGTGCCAGCAGCGGTGCGGGGGAGGTGCACGAGCAGTACTTC
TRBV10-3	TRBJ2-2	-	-	CAINPGANTGELFF	TGTGCCATCAATCCCGGGGCGAACACCGGGGAGCTGTTTTTT
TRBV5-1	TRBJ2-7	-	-	CASRLDKYEQYF	TGCGCCAGCAGACTGGACAAGTACGAGCAGTACTTC
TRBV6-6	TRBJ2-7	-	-	CASSYSGEQYF	TGTGCCAGCAGTTACTCCGGCGAGCAGTACTTC
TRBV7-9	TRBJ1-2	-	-	CASSSSGTGNPAGYTF	TGTGCCAGCAGCTCTAGCGGTACAGGGAACCCGGCAGGCTACACCTTC
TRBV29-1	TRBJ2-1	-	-	CSAEEGAEWGNEQFF	TGCAGCGCGGAGGAGGGAGCGGAGTGGGGCAATGAGCAGTTCTTC
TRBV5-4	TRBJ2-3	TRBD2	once	CASSLAPPGGADTQYF	TGTGCCAGCAGCTTGGCCCCGCCGGGAGGGGCAGATACGCAGTATTTT
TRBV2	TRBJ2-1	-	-	CASKDRYNEQFF	TGTGCCAGCAAGGACCGCTACAATGAGCAGTTCTTC
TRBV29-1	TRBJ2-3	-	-	CSVEGGLGTDTQYF	TGCAGCGTTGAAGGAGGACTGGGCACAGATACGCAGTATTTT
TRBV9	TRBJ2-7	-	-	CASSEEQGIGYEQYF	TGTGCCAGCAGCGAGGAGCAGGGAATAGGCTACGAGCAGTACTTC
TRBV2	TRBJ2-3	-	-	CASTHSTSTDTQYF	TGTGCCAGCACGCACAGCACTAGCACAGATACGCAGTATTTT
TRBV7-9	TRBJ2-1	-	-	CASSLVPLARDEQFF	TGTGCCAGCAGCTTAGTACCACTAGCCCGCGATGAGCAGTTCTTC
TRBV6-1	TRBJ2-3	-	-	CASSVDRGSGLDTQYF	TGTGCCAGCAGTGTCGACAGGGGTAGCGGGTTAGATACGCAGTATTTT
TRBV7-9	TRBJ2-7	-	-	CASSSRDNSYEQYF	TGTGCCAGCAGCTCCCGGGACAACTCCTACGAGCAGTACTTC
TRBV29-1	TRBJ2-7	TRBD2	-	CSVDAPRTSGGPYEQYF	TGCAGCGTTGACGCCCCCAGGACTAGCGGGGGCCCCTACGAGCAGTACTTC
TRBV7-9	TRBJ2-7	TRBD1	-	CASSSTGTAYEQYF	TGTGCCAGCAGCTCAACCGGGACAGCTTACGAGCAGTACTTC
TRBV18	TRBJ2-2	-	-	CASSPTLGELFF	TGTGCCAGCTCACCGACGTTAGGGGAGCTGTTTTTT
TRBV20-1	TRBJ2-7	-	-	CSAPAAGEQYF	TGCAGTGCTCCGGCGGCGGGAGAGCAGTACTTC
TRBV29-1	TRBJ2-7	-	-	CSVTPPGLPLYEQYF	TGCAGCGTCACACCCCCGGGCCTACCCCTCTACGAGCAGTACTTC
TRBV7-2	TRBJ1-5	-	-	CASSFGNQPQHF	TGTGCCAGCAGCTTTGGCAATCAGCCCCAGCATTTT
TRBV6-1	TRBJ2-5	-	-	CASSEDYWGSDRETQYF	TGTGCCAGCAGTGAAGATTACTGGGGCTCCGACCGGGAGACCCAGTACTTC
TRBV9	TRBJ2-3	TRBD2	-	CASSFRLAGPADTQYF	TGTGCCAGCAGCTTTCGACTAGCGGGACCAGCAGATACGCAGTATTTT
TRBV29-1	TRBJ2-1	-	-	CSVDSGLLLNEQFF	TGCAGCGTTGACTCGGGACTCCTACTCAATGAGCAGTTCTTC
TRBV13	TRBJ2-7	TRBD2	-	CASSFLAGVKNEQYF	TGTGCCAGCAGCTTTCTAGCGGGAGTCAAAAACGAGCAGTACTTC
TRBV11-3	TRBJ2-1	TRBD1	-	CASSPRQGGPYNEQFF	TGTGCCAGCAGCCCGCGACAGGGGGGACCTTACAATGAGCAGTTCTTC
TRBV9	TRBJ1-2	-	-	CASSVEADFNYGYTF	TGTGCCAGCAGCGTAGAGGCGGATTTTAACTATGGCTACACCTTC
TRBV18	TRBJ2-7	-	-	CASSPQGSDGYEQYF	TGTGCCAGCTCACCACAGGGTTCTGATGGGTACGAGCAGTACTTC
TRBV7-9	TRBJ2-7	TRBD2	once	CASSTGTSGRNSYEQYF	TGTGCCAGCAGCACAGGGACTAGCGGACGGAACTCCTACGAGCAGTACTTC
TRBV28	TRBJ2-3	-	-	CASFSRGTEDPPRTQYF	TGTGCCAGCTTTTCCCGCGGGACAGAGGACCCCCCACGTACGCAGTATTTT
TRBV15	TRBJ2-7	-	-	CATSREMGGFYEQYF	TGTGCCACCAGCAGAGAAATGGGGGGCTTCTACGAGCAGTACTTC
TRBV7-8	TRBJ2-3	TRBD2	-	CASTKIGPSGREPDTQYF	TGTGCCAGCACCAAAATCGGCCCGAGCGGGAGGGAGCCAGATACGCAGTATTTT
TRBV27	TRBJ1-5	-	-	CASSLHPSNQPQHF	TGTGCCAGCAGTTTACACCCCAGCAATCAGCCCCAGCATTTT
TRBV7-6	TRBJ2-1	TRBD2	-	CASSSAGGTSMDEQFF	TGTGCCAGCAGCTCAGCCGGGGGGACTAGTATGGATGAGCAGTTCTTC
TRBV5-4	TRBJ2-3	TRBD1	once	CASSLVGQGLTDTQYF	TGTGCCAGCAGCCTGGTGGGACAGGGTCTCACAGATACGCAGTATTTT
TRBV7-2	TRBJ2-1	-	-	CASSYGQSRNEQFF	TGTGCCAGCAGCTACGGACAGTCGCGCAATGAGCAGTTCTTC
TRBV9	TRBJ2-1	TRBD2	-	CASSPRTSGRSSYNEQFF	TGTGCCAGCAGCCCTCGGACTAGCGGGAGAAGCTCCTACAATGAGCAGTTCTTC
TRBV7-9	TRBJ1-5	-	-	CASSLAANQPQHF	TGTGCCAGCAGCTTAGCGGCGAATCAGCCCCAGCATTTT
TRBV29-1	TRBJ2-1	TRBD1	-	CSGGRTGSYNEQFF	TGCAGCGGGGGCAGGACAGGTTCCTACAATGAGCAGTTCTTC
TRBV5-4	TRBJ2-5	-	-	CASSLVQGQETQYF	TGTGCCAGCAGCTTGGTTCAGGGCCAAGAGACCCAGTACTTC
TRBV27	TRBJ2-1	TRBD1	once	CASSLSGLIRGPYNEQFF	TGTGCCAGCAGTTTAAGTGGACTTATAAGGGGGCCCTACAATGAGCAGTTCTTC